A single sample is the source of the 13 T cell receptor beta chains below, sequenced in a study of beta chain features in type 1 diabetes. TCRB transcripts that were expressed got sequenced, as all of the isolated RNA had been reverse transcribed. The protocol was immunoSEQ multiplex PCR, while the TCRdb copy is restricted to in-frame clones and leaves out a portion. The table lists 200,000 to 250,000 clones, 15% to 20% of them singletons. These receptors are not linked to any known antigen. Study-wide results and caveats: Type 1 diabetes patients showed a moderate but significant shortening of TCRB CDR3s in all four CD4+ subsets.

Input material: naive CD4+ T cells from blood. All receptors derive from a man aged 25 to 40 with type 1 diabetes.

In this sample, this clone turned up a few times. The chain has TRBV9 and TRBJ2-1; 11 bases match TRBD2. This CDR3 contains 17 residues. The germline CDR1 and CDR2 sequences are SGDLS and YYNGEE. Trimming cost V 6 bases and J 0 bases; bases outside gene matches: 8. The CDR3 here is CASTSGLAVSSYNEQFF. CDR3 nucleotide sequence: TGTGCCAGCACCTCGGGACTAGCGGTAAGCTCCTACAATGAGCAGTTCTTC.

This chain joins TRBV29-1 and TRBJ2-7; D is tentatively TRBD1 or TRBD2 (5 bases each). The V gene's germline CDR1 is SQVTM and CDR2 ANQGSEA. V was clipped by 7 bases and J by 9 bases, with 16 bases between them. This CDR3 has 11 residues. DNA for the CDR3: TGCAGCGGGACACTGAGGGAGAGGCAGTACTTC. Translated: CSGTLRERQYF.

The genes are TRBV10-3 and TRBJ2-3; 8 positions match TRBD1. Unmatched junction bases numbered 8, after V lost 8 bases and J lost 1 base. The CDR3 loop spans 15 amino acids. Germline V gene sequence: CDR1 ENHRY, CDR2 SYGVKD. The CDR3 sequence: CAISRQGLGTDTQYF. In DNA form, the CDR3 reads TGTGCCATCTCCCGACAGGGGTTGGGCACAGATACGCAGTATTTT.

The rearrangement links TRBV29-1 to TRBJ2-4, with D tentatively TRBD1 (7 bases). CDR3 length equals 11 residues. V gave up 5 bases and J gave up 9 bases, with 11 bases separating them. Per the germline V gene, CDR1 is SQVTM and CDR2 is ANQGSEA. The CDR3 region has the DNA TGCAGCGTTAGACAGGGAGGCATTCAGTACTTC. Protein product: CSVRQGGIQYF.

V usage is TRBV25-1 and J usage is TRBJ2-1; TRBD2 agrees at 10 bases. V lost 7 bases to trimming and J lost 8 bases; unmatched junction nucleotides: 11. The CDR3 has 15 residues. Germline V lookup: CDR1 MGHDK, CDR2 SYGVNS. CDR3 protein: CASTPLGTSVHEQFF. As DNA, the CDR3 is TGTGCCAGCACCCCACTCGGGACTAGCGTGCATGAGCAGTTCTTC.

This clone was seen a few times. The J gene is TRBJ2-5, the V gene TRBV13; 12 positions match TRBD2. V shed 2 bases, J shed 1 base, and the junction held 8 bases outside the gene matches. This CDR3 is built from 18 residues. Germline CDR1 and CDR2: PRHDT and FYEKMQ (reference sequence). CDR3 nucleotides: TGTGCCAGCAGCTTACTGAACAGACTAGCGGGAGTCCAAGAGACCCAGTACTTC. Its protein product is CASSLLNRLAGVQETQYF.

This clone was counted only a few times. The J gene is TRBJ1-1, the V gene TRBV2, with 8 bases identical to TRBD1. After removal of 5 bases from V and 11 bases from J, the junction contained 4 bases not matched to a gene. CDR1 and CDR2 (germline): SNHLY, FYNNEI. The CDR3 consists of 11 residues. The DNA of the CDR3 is TGTGCCAGCAGTTACACAGGGGGTGCTTTCTTT. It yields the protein CASSYTGGAFF.

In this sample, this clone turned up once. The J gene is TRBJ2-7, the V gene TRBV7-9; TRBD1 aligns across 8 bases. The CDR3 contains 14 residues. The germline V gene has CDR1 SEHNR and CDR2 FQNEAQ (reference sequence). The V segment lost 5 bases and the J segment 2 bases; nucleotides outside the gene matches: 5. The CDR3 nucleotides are TGTGCCAGCAGCCCAAGGACAGGGACCTACGAGCAGTACTTC. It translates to CASSPRTGTYEQYF. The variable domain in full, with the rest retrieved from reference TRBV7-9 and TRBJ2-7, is DTGVSQNPRHKITKRGQNVTFRCDPISEHNRLYWYRQTLGQGPEFLTYFQNEAQLEKSRLLSDRFSAERPKGSFSTLEIQRTEQGDSAMYLCASSPRTGTYEQYFGPGTRLTVT.

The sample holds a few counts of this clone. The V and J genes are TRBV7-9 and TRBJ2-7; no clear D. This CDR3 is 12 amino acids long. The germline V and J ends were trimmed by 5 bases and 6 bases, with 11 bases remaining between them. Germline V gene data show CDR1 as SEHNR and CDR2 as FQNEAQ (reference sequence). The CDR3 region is CASSIGRREQYF. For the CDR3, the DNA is TGTGCCAGCAGCATCGGACGGCGCGAGCAGTACTTC.

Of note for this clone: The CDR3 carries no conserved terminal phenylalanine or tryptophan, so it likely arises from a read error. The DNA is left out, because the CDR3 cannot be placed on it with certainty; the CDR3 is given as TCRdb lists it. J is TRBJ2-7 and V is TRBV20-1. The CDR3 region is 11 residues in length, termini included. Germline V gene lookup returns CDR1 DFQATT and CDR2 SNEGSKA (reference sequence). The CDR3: CSASLRDDGRL.

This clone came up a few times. The CDR3 reads CASSLMGLSGTDTQYF. In DNA, the CDR3 is TGTGCCAGCAGCTTAATGGGACTTTCGGGCACAGATACGCAGTATTTT. This chain joins TRBV7-2 and TRBJ2-3, with a weak D call TRBD2 (6 bases). The germline V gene has CDR1 SGHTA and CDR2 FQGNSA. This CDR3 is built from 16 residues. The V end lost 2 bases, the J end lost 1 base, and 13 bases lay between the germline ends.

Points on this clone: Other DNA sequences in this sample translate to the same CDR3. The DNA for the CDR3 is TGTGCCAGCAGCGTAGCAGGACTCACAGATACGCAGTATTTT. Its translation: CASSVAGLTDTQYF. This rearrangement joins TRBV9 to TRBJ2-3; D might be TRBD2 (5 bases). There are 14 residues in the CDR3. Germline assignment: CDR1 SGDLS and CDR2 YYNGEE. V was clipped by 0 bases and J by 2 bases, with 7 bases between them.

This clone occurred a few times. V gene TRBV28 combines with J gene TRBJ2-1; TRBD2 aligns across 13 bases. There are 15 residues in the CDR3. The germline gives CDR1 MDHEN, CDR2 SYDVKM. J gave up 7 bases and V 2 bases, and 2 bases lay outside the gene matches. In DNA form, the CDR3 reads TGTGCCAGCAGTTTAATGGGACTAGCGGGAAATGAGCAGTTCTTC. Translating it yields CASSLMGLAGNEQFF.